The next 4 T cell receptor beta chains were all read from a single sample in a study of CD8 T cells in Susac syndrome. When the RNA was reverse transcribed, random hexamers were used with an input of about 0.5 to 1 ug. TCRdb called the immunoSEQ multiplex PCR reads again in MiXCR, with one record for every CDR3 protein. This sample yields a few hundred thousand distinct CDR3 sequences, of which approximately 94% are seen a single time; 0.15% belongs to the top ten. Sequencing used CD4+ T cells from PBMCs. The receptors come from a human donor with Susac syndrome.

In this sample, this clonotype turned up once. The gene calls are TRBV4-3 and TRBJ2-2; D is uncertain. Germline lookup yields CDR1 LGHNA and CDR2 YSLEER. The CDR3 consists of 16 residues. Trimming cost V 0 bases and J 2 bases, with 10 bases left between them. The DNA for the CDR3 is TGCGCCAGCAGCCAAGAAGGTCAGCAAAACACCGGGGAGCTGTTTTTT. Amino acids: CASSQEGQQNTGELFF.

V gene TRBV15 combines with J gene TRBJ2-7, with 10 bases fitting TRBD2. The CDR3 totals 15 residues. CDR1 is LNHNV, CDR2 YYDKDF, per germline (reference sequence). V lost 1 base to trimming and J lost 2 bases; unmatched junction nucleotides: 2. CDR3 loop: CATSRVSGGAYEQYF. The CDR3, as DNA: TGTGCCACCAGCAGAGTCAGCGGGGGGGCCTACGAGCAGTACTTC. Filled out from reference TRBV15 and TRBJ2-7, the complete variable domain reads DAMVIQNPRYQVTQFGKPVTLSCSQTLNHNVMYWYQQKSSQAPKLLFHYYDKDFNNEADTPDNFQSRRPNTSFCFLDIRSPGLGDTAMYLCATSRVSGGAYEQYFGPGTRLTVT.

The chain combines TRBV20-1 with TRBJ2-6; tentatively, D is TRBD2 (5 bases). V lost 4 bases to trimming and J lost 0 bases, with 13 bases between them. CDR3 size: 16 residues. Germline-derived CDR1 and CDR2 are DFQATT and SNEGSKA (reference sequence). The CDR3 loop reads CSAIGSTDSGANVLTF. CDR3 sequence (DNA): TGCAGTGCTATAGGGAGCACAGACTCTGGGGCCAACGTCCTGACTTTC.

J is TRBJ1-5 and V is TRBV20-1, with D possibly matching TRBD1 (5 bases). The ends were cut back, 6 bases at V and 2 bases at J, with 14 bases in the middle. Germline assignment: CDR1 DFQATT and CDR2 SNEGSKA (reference sequence). The CDR3 has 14 residues. The CDR3 nucleotides are TGCAGTGCCGACGAGGGGCTTGGCAATCAGCCCCAGCATTTT. Protein sequence: CSADEGLGNQPQHF.